A single sample is the source of the 28 T cell receptor beta chains below, sequenced in a study of CD8+ T cells in alopecia areata. Treatment here: oral pan-JAK inhibitor, 5-10 mg twice daily. Investigators isolated RNA and reverse transcribed it into cDNA to act as the sequencing template. TCRdb keeps only in-frame clones here, not all; method: immunoSEQ multiplex PCR. The sample holds about 190,000 clones, 60% seen once. The sample in question was CD4+ T cells sorted from blood, obtained at week 4, from a patient treated with tofacitinib. The receptors stem from a human donor with alopecia areata.

The table lists this clone with a count of one. This sequence joins TRBV4-2 and TRBJ2-5, with TRBD2 matching over 8 bases. This CDR3 has 16 residues. V gave up 5 bases and J gave up 0 bases; unmatched junction bases: 8. Germline assignment: CDR1 LGHNA and CDR2 YNFKEQ. The CDR3: CASSSISGTYQETQYF. The CDR3 DNA follows: TGTGCCAGCAGCAGCATTAGCGGGACGTACCAAGAGACCCAGTACTTC.

This chain uses TRBV29-1 with TRBJ2-1, with 14 nucleotides matching TRBD2. CDR1 and CDR2 from the germline V gene are SQVTM and ANQGSEA. This CDR3 comprises 13 residues. The V segment lost 3 bases and the J segment 15 bases; nucleotides outside the gene matches: 7. This chain's CDR3 is CSVEGLAGDNPFF. CDR3 nucleotides: TGCAGCGTTGAGGGACTAGCGGGAGACAATCCGTTCTTC.

The J gene is TRBJ2-1, the V gene TRBV28; TRBD2 aligns across 7 bases. J lost 8 bases, V lost 5 bases, and 6 bases had no gene match. The CDR3 has 13 residues. Germline V gene lookup returns CDR1 MDHEN and CDR2 SYDVKM. CDR3 in amino acids: CASSTGTIDEQFF. DNA of the CDR3: TGTGCCAGCAGTACGGGGACTATTGATGAGCAGTTCTTC.

The sample holds one count of this clone. DNA for the CDR3: TGTGCCAGCAGCCCGCAGACTAGCGCATCCAATGAGCAGTTCTTC. The encoded protein is CASSPQTSASNEQFF. This chain uses TRBV9 with TRBJ2-1, with 8 bases identical to TRBD2. Losses at the gene ends were 4 bases for V and 6 bases for J; bases not matched to a gene: 9. CDR1 is SGDLS and CDR2 is YYNGEE in the germline V gene. This CDR3 comprises 15 residues.

V gene TRBV6-5 combines with J gene TRBJ2-1; D not certain. Trimming removed 2 bases at V and 5 bases at J, with 10 bases between. CDR1 is MNHEY and CDR2 is SVGAGI in the germline V gene. The CDR3 has 14 residues. The DNA for the CDR3 is TGTGCCAGCAGTTACGGTCGTCTCGACAATGAGCAGTTCTTC. Residues: CASSYGRLDNEQFF.

This clone was observed a few times. The chain has TRBV7-2 and TRBJ2-7; TRBD2 might be the D (6 bases). Germline assignment: CDR1 SGHTA and CDR2 FQGNSA. The CDR3 is 15 amino acids. Trimming took 6 bases from V and 3 from J, leaving 18 bases between them. CDR3 in amino acids: CASSPRDFINYEQYF. The CDR3 DNA reads TGTGCCAGCAGTCCCCGGGACTTCATAAACTACGAGCAGTACTTC.

The chain joins TRBV10-3 to TRBJ2-3, with 9 bases that match TRBD1. Germline assignment: CDR1 ENHRY and CDR2 SYGVKD. The CDR3 runs to 14 residues. After removal of 9 bases from V and 0 bases from J, the junction contained 4 bases not matched to a gene. CDR3 coding DNA: TGTGCCATAGCCGGGACAGGGAGCACAGATACGCAGTATTTT. Its protein is CAIAGTGSTDTQYF.

This clone showed up just a few times. The chain links TRBV10-3 to TRBJ2-7; 9 bases are a match to TRBD1. Trimming at V came to 6 bases and at J to 3 bases, leaving 3 bases not matched to a gene. Germline loops: CDR1 ENHRY, CDR2 SYGVKD. CDR3 size: 13 residues. CDR3 in DNA: TGTGCCATCAGACCGGGACAGGGCTACGAGCAGTACTTC. Amino acid sequence: CAIRPGQGYEQYF.

The chain links TRBV5-1 to TRBJ1-1; D not certain. The germline V gene encodes CDR1 SGHRS and CDR2 YFSETQ. V dropped 4 bases and J dropped 1 base, with 11 bases sitting between them. The CDR3 sequence is 14 residues long. CDR3 sequence reads: CASSATGGNTEAFF. The CDR3 DNA reads as TGCGCCAGCAGCGCGACCGGCGGGAACACTGAAGCTTTCTTT.

This clone was seen a single time. The genes are TRBV21-1 and TRBJ1-2; the tabulated D call, TRBD1, remains unverified against the DNA. TRBV21-1 is labeled a pseudogene. The CDR3 consists of 15 residues. The CDR3: CASSKDREANYGYTF. CDR3 DNA sequence: TGTGCCAGCAGCAAGGACAGGGAAGCTAACTATGGCTACACCTTC.

This chain links TRBV23-1 with TRBJ1-6, with TRBD1 matching over 7 bases. TRBV23-1 has ORF status, its function being uncertain. There are 15 residues in the CDR3. Unmatched junction bases numbered 6, after V lost 4 bases and J lost 6 bases. In nucleotides, the CDR3 is TGCGCCAGCAGTCCCCAGGGGGTCCGTAATTCACCCCTCCACTTT. This translates into CASSPQGVRNSPLHF.

This sequence joins TRBV5-1 and TRBJ2-1, with TRBD2 matching over 13 bases. Germline assignment: CDR1 SGHRS and CDR2 YFSETQ. Trimming cost V 4 bases and J 10 bases; bases outside gene matches: 8. The CDR3 contains 15 residues. Written as DNA, the CDR3 is TGCGCCAGCAGCCCTACTAGCGGGAGGGCCCTCGAGCAGTTCTTC. It specifies CASSPTSGRALEQFF.

CDR3 in amino acids: CALRLGDLGAAFF. The CDR3, as DNA: TGTGCCTTACGCCTAGGGGACCTTGGGGCGGCTTTCTTT. The chain recombines TRBV30 with TRBJ1-1, with TRBD1 as a possible D gene (5 bases). Trimming left V 7 bases short and J 11 bases short, with 23 bases between. Per germline, CDR1 GTSNPN and CDR2 SVGIG (reference sequence). CDR3 length equals 13 residues.

The chain is built from TRBV13 and TRBJ1-5, with 7 bases fitting TRBD1. Germline CDR1 and CDR2: PRHDT and FYEKMQ (reference sequence). This CDR3 is built from 14 residues. Unmatched junction bases numbered 5, after V lost 3 bases and J lost 6 bases. CDR3 nucleotide sequence: TGTGCCAGCAGCTTTCGACAGGGTGCTCAGCCCCAGCATTTT. Encoded protein: CASSFRQGAQPQHF.

This clone has more than one count but fewer than ten. The chain has TRBV7-9 and TRBJ2-5; perhaps TRBD1 as D (6 bases). The CDR3 is 18 amino acids. Germline assignment: CDR1 SEHNR and CDR2 FQNEAQ (reference sequence). Trimming removed 0 bases from V and 4 bases from J, with 21 bases in between. CDR3 sequence: CASSLAASNSDRRETQYF. The CDR3 DNA follows: TGTGCCAGCAGCTTAGCGGCCTCGAATTCCGACAGGAGAGAGACCCAGTACTTC.

The chain has TRBV4-2 and TRBJ2-7, with D perhaps TRBD1 (5 bases). In germline, CDR1 is LGHNA, CDR2 YNFKEQ. The CDR3 totals 14 residues. Trimming left V 1 base short and J 1 base short, with 8 bases between. The CDR3: CASSQADKSYEQYF. In DNA form, the CDR3 reads TGTGCCAGCAGCCAAGCGGACAAGTCCTACGAGCAGTACTTC.

The V call is TRBV29-1, the J call TRBJ2-1, with D unresolved. The germline V and J ends were trimmed by 4 bases and 0 bases, with 10 bases remaining between them. CDR1 and CDR2 from the germline V gene are SQVTM and ANQGSEA. The CDR3 totals 14 residues. The CDR3 reads CSVAAYSSYNEQFF. DNA of the CDR3: TGCAGCGTTGCTGCGTACAGCTCCTACAATGAGCAGTTCTTC.

The chain employs TRBV29-1 and TRBJ2-1; perhaps TRBD2 as D (6 bases). V was cut by 7 bases and J by 6 bases, with 13 bases left in between. Germline CDR1 is SQVTM and CDR2 is ANQGSEA. CDR3 length equals 12 residues. The CDR3 protein is CSAGTQFNEQFF. The CDR3 DNA reads TGCAGCGCCGGGACTCAGTTCAATGAGCAGTTCTTC.

The V call is TRBV30, the J call TRBJ1-1; D gene uncertain. Trimming pared 4 bases from V and 7 bases from J, leaving 22 bases between. The CDR3 is made up of 15 amino acids. Germline lookup yields CDR1 GTSNPN and CDR2 SVGIG (reference sequence). DNA for the CDR3: TGTGCCTGGACCGTAGTCGGAGTTTCCTCGGGTGAAGCTTTCTTT. Amino acid sequence: CAWTVVGVSSGEAFF. Full variable domain (missing parts from reference TRBV30 and TRBJ1-1): SQTIHQWPATLVQPVGSPLSLECTVEGTSNPNLYWYRQAAGRGLQLLFYSVGIGQISSEVPQNLSASRPQDRQFILSSKKLLLSDSGFYLCAWTVVGVSSGEAFFGQGTRLTVV.

The chain recombines TRBV4-2 with TRBJ2-7; D gene ambiguous. The germline gives CDR1 LGHNA, CDR2 YNFKEQ. The CDR3 runs to 14 residues. V lost 1 base and J lost 1, with 8 bases in between. The CDR3 reads CASSQVVGSYEQYF. CDR3 bases: TGTGCCAGCAGCCAAGTAGTCGGATCCTACGAGCAGTACTTC.

The chain carries TRBV18 and TRBJ2-6; D call uncertain. The germline V gene encodes CDR1 KGHSH and CDR2 LQKENI. This CDR3 is built from 12 residues. The V end lost 6 bases, the J end lost 5 bases, and 5 bases lay between the germline ends. Written as DNA, the CDR3 is TGTGCCAGCTCTGGAAGGGCCAACGTCCTGACTTTC. This gives the protein CASSGRANVLTF.

The genes are TRBV7-9 and TRBJ1-2, with a possible D match to TRBD1 (5 bases). Trimming pared 0 bases from V and 4 bases from J, leaving 12 bases between. The CDR3 extends over 15 amino acids. Looked up from germline, CDR1 is SEHNR and CDR2 is FQNEAQ (reference sequence). The DNA for the CDR3 is TGTGCCAGCAGCTTAGCGGCTTCGGGACCCTATGGCTACACCTTC. Protein sequence: CASSLAASGPYGYTF.

The V call is TRBV6-5, the J call TRBJ2-3, with TRBD2 matching over 11 bases. J gave up 2 bases and V 6 bases, and 1 base lay outside the gene matches. The CDR3 covers 14 residues. Germline loops: CDR1 MNHEY, CDR2 SVGAGI. CDR3 nucleotide sequence: TGTGCCAGCAGGACTAGCGGGACCACAGATACGCAGTATTTT. It translates to CASRTSGTTDTQYF.

This clone was picked up a small number of times. The rearrangement joins TRBV30 to TRBJ2-5, with a weak D call TRBD2 (6 bases). V lost 8 bases, J lost 5 bases, and 12 bases lay in between. CDR3 length equals 11 residues. Germline V CDR1 and CDR2: GTSNPN, SVGIG (reference sequence). The CDR3 spells CAGTRGETQYF. The CDR3 DNA reads TGTGCCGGTACGCGGGGCGAGACCCAGTACTTC. The full variable domain, with the rest looked up from reference TRBV30 and TRBJ2-5, is SQTIHQWPATLVQPVGSPLSLECTVEGTSNPNLYWYRQAAGRGLQLLFYSVGIGQISSEVPQNLSASRPQDRQFILSSKKLLLSDSGFYLCAGTRGETQYFGPGTRLLVL.

Points on this clone: In the same sample, other DNA sequences code for this CDR3. The V gene is TRBV29-1, the J gene TRBJ2-7; D not certain. There are 11 residues in the CDR3. V was pared by 6 bases and J by 0 bases, with 6 bases between. Germline CDR1 reads SQVTM; CDR2 reads ANQGSEA. Here the CDR3 DNA reads TGCAGCGTAGGCTACTCCTACGAGCAGTACTTC. Translated, it gives CSVGYSYEQYF.

This clone was counted only a few times. The CDR3 DNA reads as TGTGCCAGCAGTTTTTCTGGGGCCAACGTCCTGACTTTC. Protein product: CASSFSGANVLTF. The rearrangement joins TRBV27 to TRBJ2-6; D not resolved. Germline assignment: CDR1 MNHEY and CDR2 SMNVEV (reference sequence). V shed 3 bases and J shed 1 base, with 1 base lying between them. The CDR3 spans 13 residues.

V is TRBV10-3 and J is TRBJ1-1; TRBD1 matches at 9 bases. The CDR3 spans 14 residues. CDR1 is ENHRY, CDR2 SYGVKD, per germline. With V trimmed by 7 bases and J by 1 base, 4 bases remained unmatched. In nucleotides, the CDR3 is TGTGCCATCACCCCGGACAGGGGGAACACTGAAGCTTTCTTT. Translated: CAITPDRGNTEAFF.

The chain links TRBV7-8 to TRBJ2-1; D could derive from TRBD1 or TRBD2 (5 bases each). Trimming shortened V by 4 bases and J by 0 bases, and 13 bases separated the two germline ends. The CDR3 has 16 amino acids. Germline CDR1 is SGHVS and CDR2 is FQNEAQ. CDR3 sequence: CASSYGTGNSYNEQFF. DNA of the CDR3: TGTGCCAGCAGCTATGGGACGGGGAACTCCTACAATGAGCAGTTCTTC.